A selection of T cell receptor beta chains follows, all from one sample in a study of CD8 T cells in ankylosing spondylitis. TCRdb independently ran MiXCR on the 5' RACE reads; one entry per CDR3 protein. In the table there are around 490,000 distinct CDR3 sequences, approximately 5.3% of which are singletons. What was sequenced was blood, either unsorted or a sorted T cell fraction (not recorded which). These receptors were collected from a male donor with ankylosing spondylitis. Both conserved end residues are part of each CDR3. A D gene is named only where the DNA matches it firmly. Clone size is not always given. Where it is, it says once, few, many or a class for expanded clones.

clone_size d_call j_call v_call cdr3_aa cdr3_nt
few . TRBJ2-1 TRBV11-1 CATNLGAGSYNEQFF TGTGCCACCAACCTCGGAGCGGGCTCCTACAATGAGCAGTTCTTC
many TRBD1 TRBJ1-2 TRBV7-9 CASRTRDRGDYGYTF TGTGCCAGCAGAACCCGGGACAGGGGAGATTATGGCTACACCTTC
many . TRBJ2-2 TRBV15 CATSRDVDTGELFF TGTGCCACCAGCAGAGATGTAGACACCGGGGAGCTGTTTTTT
. . TRBJ2-6 TRBV6-2/TRBV6-3 CASSPRRSSGANVLTF TGTGCCAGCAGTCCCCGTCGGAGCTCTGGGGCCAACGTCCTGACTTTC
. . TRBJ1-1 TRBV5-3 CARSWMGEPAFF TGTGCCAGAAGCTGGATGGGGGAGCCAGCTTTCTTT
many TRBD2 TRBJ2-5 TRBV13 CASSQGLAGPQETQYF TGTGCCAGCAGCCAGGGACTAGCGGGTCCCCAAGAGACCCAGTACTTC
many TRBD1 TRBJ2-5 TRBV5-1 CASSLALAGQGETQYF TGCGCCAGCAGCTTGGCCCTAGCCGGACAGGGAGAGACCCAGTACTTC
many . TRBJ2-7 TRBV7-2 CASSRDWVYEQYF TGTGCCAGCAGCCGGGACTGGGTCTACGAGCAGTACTTC
many . TRBJ1-2 TRBV20-1 CSGANYGTNYGYTF TGCAGCGGAGCTAATTACGGTACTAACTATGGCTACACCTTC
many . TRBJ1-1 TRBV20-1 CSAPTGKTEAFF TGCAGTGCTCCCACAGGGAAAACTGAAGCTTTCTTT
many . TRBJ1-1 TRBV15 CATSRLVPTEAFF TGTGCCACCAGCAGACTTGTTCCCACTGAAGCTTTCTTT
many TRBD1 TRBJ2-7 TRBV9 CASSPNGTGRREQYF TGTGCCAGCAGCCCCAATGGGACAGGGCGTCGTGAGCAGTACTTC
many . TRBJ1-6 TRBV9 CASSVAQSDNSPLHF TGTGCCAGCAGCGTAGCCCAGAGTGATAATTCACCCCTCCACTTT
many TRBD1 TRBJ2-7 TRBV10-3 CAIGRTGGPYEQYF TGTGCCATCGGGAGGACAGGGGGCCCATACGAGCAGTACTTC
. . TRBJ2-7 TRBV6-2/TRBV6-3 CASIRGDWALEQYF TGTGCCAGCATCCGGGGCGACTGGGCCCTCGAGCAGTACTTC
many . TRBJ1-1 TRBV7-3 CASSVRPPEAFF TGTGCCAGCAGCGTTAGGCCTCCAGAGGCTTTCTTT
many . TRBJ2-1 TRBV7-2 CASSLAGVGQFF TGTGCCAGCAGCTTAGCGGGGGTCGGGCAGTTCTTC
many TRBD2 TRBJ2-2 TRBV4-3 CASTWGTSAGELFF TGCGCCAGCACTTGGGGGACTAGCGCCGGGGAGCTGTTTTTT
many TRBD1 TRBJ2-7 TRBV5-1 CASSLWGQGSGDEQYF TGCGCCAGCAGCTTGTGGGGACAGGGCTCGGGGGACGAGCAGTACTTC
many . TRBJ1-6 TRBV20-1 CSARVFTGSSYNSPLHF TGCAGTGCTAGAGTTTTCACAGGGAGCTCCTATAATTCACCCCTCCACTTT
. . TRBJ2-7 TRBV5-1 CASSSWDAYEQYF TGCGCCAGCAGCTCATGGGATGCCTACGAGCAGTACTTC
. TRBD2 TRBJ2-5 TRBV5-1 CASSAGLAGSETQYF TGCGCCAGCAGCGCCGGACTAGCGGGGTCAGAGACCCAGTACTTC
. . TRBJ2-1 TRBV7-2 CASSLKRGSGEQFF TGTGCCAGCAGCTTGAAGAGAGGTTCGGGGGAGCAGTTCTTC
many TRBD1 TRBJ2-7 TRBV2 CASSGQGYEQYF TGTGCCAGCAGCGGACAGGGCTACGAGCAGTACTTC
many . TRBJ1-1 TRBV5-1 CASSLAATRNTEAFF TGCGCCAGCAGCTTGGCGGCGACCCGGAACACTGAAGCTTTCTTT
many TRBD1 TRBJ2-7 TRBV6-5 CASSYLGTGGYEQYF TGTGCCAGCAGTTACCTCGGGACAGGGGGCTACGAGCAGTACTTC
many TRBD1 TRBJ1-1 TRBV29-1 CSVERGRDTEAFF TGCAGCGTTGAGAGGGGGCGGGACACTGAAGCTTTCTTT
. . TRBJ2-6 TRBV4-1 CASSRTALLTGANVLTF TGCGCCAGCAGCCGGACTGCCCTTTTAACTGGGGCCAACGTCCTGACTTTC
many . TRBJ2-6 TRBV28 CASSLYFTTGANVLTF TGTGCCAGCAGTTTATACTTTACAACCGGGGCCAACGTCCTGACTTTC
many TRBD1 TRBJ1-1 TRBV9 CASSSDRGVNTEAFF TGTGCCAGCAGCTCCGACAGGGGGGTGAACACTGAAGCTTTCTTT
many . TRBJ2-1 TRBV5-1 CASSYASSGGNEQFF TGCGCCAGCAGCTATGCGAGCTCCGGGGGCAATGAGCAGTTCTTC
many TRBD1 TRBJ1-2 TRBV28 CASSSYRGRRYGYTF TGTGCCAGCAGTTCGTACAGGGGGCGCCGCTATGGCTACACCTTC
many . TRBJ2-5 TRBV10-3 CAISGSAAQETQYF TGTGCCATCAGTGGATCAGCGGCCCAAGAGACCCAGTACTTC
many TRBD1 TRBJ1-2 TRBV7-2 CASSSRIQGAAGYTF TGTGCCAGCAGCTCCAGAATACAGGGGGCTGCTGGCTACACCTTC
many . TRBJ2-2 TRBV7-9 CASSLDSANTGELFF TGTGCCAGCAGCTTAGATAGCGCGAACACCGGGGAGCTGTTTTTT
many . TRBJ2-2 TRBV11-2 CASSLGAGKLFF TGTGCCAGCAGCTTAGGTGCAGGGAAGCTGTTTTTT
many TRBD1 TRBJ2-5 TRBV20-1 CSATSGQGTSETQYF TGCAGTGCTACATCGGGACAGGGAACCTCGGAGACCCAGTACTTC
many . TRBJ2-6 TRBV20-1 CSASPPAGANVLTF TGCAGTGCTAGTCCTCCGGCTGGGGCCAACGTCCTGACTTTC
many . TRBJ2-5 TRBV25-1 CASSEAGMYQETQYF TGTGCCAGCAGTGAAGCGGGGATGTACCAAGAGACCCAGTACTTC
many TRBD1 TRBJ1-3 TRBV5-6 CASSPPWGTGMIYGNTIYF TGTGCCAGCAGCCCACCTTGGGGGACAGGGATGATTTACGGAAACACCATATATTTT
many TRBD1 TRBJ2-5 TRBV15 CATSRAGQGLETQYF TGTGCCACCAGCAGAGCTGGACAGGGGTTAGAGACCCAGTACTTC
many . TRBJ1-2 TRBV13 CASSLGGGPGGYTF TGTGCCAGCAGCTTAGGAGGGGGTCCTGGGGGCTACACCTTC
few . TRBJ2-2 TRBV21-1 CASSEPGGWAGELFF TGTGCCAGCAGCGAACCTGGCGGTTGGGCCGGGGAGCTGTTTTTT
many TRBD2 TRBJ2-5 TRBV6-1 CASTSRIAGFSETQYF TGTGCCAGCACCTCCAGGATAGCGGGGTTCTCAGAGACCCAGTACTTC
many TRBD2 TRBJ2-7 TRBV4-1 CASSQTSGSSYEQYF TGCGCCAGCAGCCAAACTAGCGGTAGCTCCTACGAGCAGTACTTC